This entry lists 3 T cell receptor beta chains sequenced from one sample in a study of STAT5B mutations in CD4+ large granular lymphocyte leukemia. Libraries were prepared by immunoSEQ multiplex PCR; TCRdb keeps only in-frame clonotypes and omits some of them. The sample shows some 30,000 clones, about 76% of them seen only once. The sample consisted of CD4+ T cells from blood buffy coats. The receptors here all came from a human donor in good health.

This clone was counted a few times. The chain uses TRBV5-1 and TRBJ1-1, with TRBD1 as a possible D gene (6 bases). V lost 2 bases, J lost 3 bases, and 11 bases lay in between. CDR1 is SGHRS, CDR2 YFSETQ, per germline. The length of the CDR3 is 14 residues. The DNA for the CDR3 is TGCGCCAGCAGCTTATTTACAGGGCACACTGAAGCTTTCTTT. Translated, it gives CASSLFTGHTEAFF. Together with reference TRBV5-1 and TRBJ1-1, the CDR3 gives the full variable domain: KAGVTQTPRYLIKTRGQQVTLSCSPISGHRSVSWYQQTPGQGLQFLFEYFSETQRNKGNFPGRFSGRQFSNSRSEMNVSTLELGDSALYLCASSLFTGHTEAFFGQGTRLTVV.

The chain has TRBV29-1 and TRBJ1-2; D is uncertain. Trimming removed 1 base at V and 2 bases at J, with 2 bases between. Germline CDR1 and CDR2: SQVTM and ANQGSEA. The CDR3 consists of 11 residues. CDR3 residues: CSVEVNYGYTF. The CDR3 DNA reads as TGCAGCGTTGAAGTCAACTATGGCTACACCTTC.

The rearrangement joins TRBV7-9 to TRBJ2-1; 9 nucleotides align to TRBD1. Germline CDR1 SEHNR, CDR2 FQNEAQ (reference sequence). The CDR3 is 15 residues long. V lost 3 bases, J lost 2 bases, and 2 bases stayed unmatched. This CDR3 reads CASSLGTGTYNEQFF. The CDR3 bases are TGTGCCAGCAGCTTGGGGACAGGGACCTACAATGAGCAGTTCTTC.